Following are 10 T cell receptor beta chains from one sample sequenced in a study of Graves' ophthalmopathy and Graves' hyperthyroidism. The sequenced template was RNA, covering the TCR beta CDR3 region. The workflow started with a first-round RT-PCR run with HTBI primers and then moved on to a second-round multiplex PCR. TCRdb processed the multiplex PCR reads anew with MiXCR; each CDR3 protein has one entry. The table includes 350,000 or so distinct CDR3 sequences, 15% to 20% detected once. What was sequenced was peripheral blood. The receptors were gathered from an adult man with Graves' ophthalmopathy.

This clonotype showed up many times. In DNA form, the CDR3 reads TGTGCCAGCAGCCAGGCCTCGACTAGCGGTCAAGAGACCCAGTACTTC. Translated: CASSQASTSGQETQYF. The V call is TRBV3-1, the J call TRBJ2-5; 9 bases line up with TRBD2. This CDR3 contains 16 residues. The germline gives CDR1 LGHDT, CDR2 YNNKEL (reference sequence). V gave up 3 bases and J gave up 2 bases; unmatched junction bases: 7.

This sequence joins TRBV7-1 and TRBJ2-2; TRBD1 agrees at 10 bases. TRBV7-1 is an open reading frame whose function is uncertain. Losses at the gene ends were 3 bases for V and 0 bases for J; bases not matched to a gene: 13. The CDR3 is 20 residues long. The CDR3 coding sequence is TGTGCCAGCAGCTCCCGGACAGGGGGGGGCCGGCCGGCGAACACCGGGGAGCTGTTTTTT. Amino acids: CASSSRTGGGRPANTGELFF.

This clonotype was seen at least ten times. The chain uses TRBV29-1 and TRBJ2-5, with 7 bases matching TRBD1. V dropped 2 bases and J dropped 7; count of bases not matched to a gene: 7. There are 13 residues in the CDR3. Per germline, CDR1 SQVTM and CDR2 ANQGSEA. For the CDR3, the DNA is TGCAGCGTTGAATCGACAGGGCTTCGGACCCAGTACTTC. This encodes CSVESTGLRTQYF.

This clonotype has at least ten counts. V and J are TRBV11-1 and TRBJ2-7; D uncertain. The V end lost 1 base, the J end lost 0 bases, and 13 bases lay between the germline ends. This CDR3 region has 16 residues. CDR1 and CDR2 from the germline V gene are SGHAT and FQDESV (reference sequence). The CDR3 sequence: CASSLVPASSSYEQYF. The CDR3 nucleotides read TGTGCCAGCAGCTTAGTTCCCGCCTCGAGCTCCTACGAGCAGTACTTC.

This clonotype was counted many times. This CDR3 is CASSILAGGPSFGETQYF. In DNA form, the CDR3 reads TGTGCCAGCAGCATACTAGCGGGGGGGCCTAGTTTCGGAGAGACCCAGTACTTC. The gene calls are TRBV11-1 and TRBJ2-5; 13 bases agree with TRBD2. CDR1 is SGHAT, CDR2 FQDESV, per germline (reference sequence). This CDR3 is 18 amino acids long. The V and J ends lost 5 bases and 4 bases, in that order; junction bases with no gene match: 13.

V gene TRBV3-1 combines with J gene TRBJ1-5, with 12 bases matching TRBD1. Germline CDR1 is LGHDT and CDR2 is YNNKEL (reference sequence). This CDR3 contains 16 residues. V trimming: 4 bases; J trimming: 6 bases; junction bases outside the gene matches: 7. CDR3: CASSPGTGGFGQPQHF. For the CDR3, the DNA is TGTGCCAGCAGCCCGGGGACAGGGGGCTTTGGTCAGCCCCAGCATTTT.

The sample holds a few counts of this clonotype. The V call is TRBV25-1, the J call TRBJ1-2; D is unclear. Germline CDR1 reads MGHDK; CDR2 reads SYGVNS. V lost 4 bases to trimming and J lost 6 bases, with 9 bases between them. The CDR3 extends over 12 amino acids. In nucleotides, the CDR3 is TGTGCCAGCAGTGCCCCCATGGATGGCTACACCTTC. Translation gives CASSAPMDGYTF.

This clonotype was seen at least ten times. The J gene is TRBJ1-5, the V gene TRBV7-9; possibly TRBD1 for D (5 bases). The length of the CDR3 is 13 residues. CDR1 and CDR2 from the germline V gene are SEHNR and FQNEAQ (reference sequence). V gave up 5 bases and J gave up 4 bases, with 9 bases separating them. The CDR3 nucleotides read TGTGCCAGCAGCCCCACAGGAAATCAGCCCCAGCATTTT. It codes for CASSPTGNQPQHF.

This clonotype showed up many times. The chain links TRBV2 to TRBJ2-7; D unclear. Germline V CDR1 and CDR2: SNHLY, FYNNEI. The CDR3 runs to 13 residues. Trimming removed 3 bases at V and 2 bases at J, with 8 bases between. CDR3 region: CASSDPGAYEQYF. CDR3 nucleotide sequence: TGTGCCAGCAGTGATCCCGGTGCCTACGAGCAGTACTTC.

This clonotype was counted many times. The chain has TRBV11-2 and TRBJ1-3; no clear D gene. Per germline, CDR1 SGHAT and CDR2 FQNNGV. This CDR3 has 15 residues. Between the trimmed V and J ends, which lost 1 base and 1 base, there was a span of 8 bases. This CDR3 reads CASSLGSDSGNTIYF. Written as DNA, the CDR3 is TGTGCCAGCAGCTTAGGGAGTGATTCTGGAAACACCATATATTTT.